A selection of T cell receptor beta chains follows, all from one sample in a study of blood T cell repertoires in COVID-19. Data came from immunoSEQ multiplex PCR; TCRdb stores just in-frame clones and leaves some out. The table includes fewer than 300,000 clones, around 89% detected once. Source material: peripheral blood. Every receptor here comes from a man between 25 and 39 years old with acute or convalescent COVID-19. Each CDR3 is given with its conserved first and last residue. D genes are given only for firm matches. Expanded clones are given a class, and other clones once, few, many or no size at all.

v_gene: TRBV9
j_gene: TRBJ2-1
abundance: once
d_gene: TRBD2
CDR3nt: TGTGCCAGCAGCGTCGTAGCGGGAGTTTTGAATGAGCAGTTCTTC
CDR3aa: CASSVVAGVLNEQFF

v_gene: TRBV2
j_gene: TRBJ2-3
abundance: once
d_gene: TRBD2
CDR3nt: TGTGCCAGCAGCGCGACTAGCGGGAGAGTAGATACGCAGTATTTT
CDR3aa: CASSATSGRVDTQYF

v_gene: TRBV5-4
j_gene: TRBJ1-2
abundance: few
d_gene: TRBD1
CDR3nt: TGTGCCAGCAGCCCCTGGGGACAGGGGGCGACTGGCTACACCTTC
CDR3aa: CASSPWGQGATGYTF

v_gene: TRBV5-1
j_gene: TRBJ1-2
abundance: -
d_gene: TRBD1
CDR3nt: TGCGCCAGCAGCCCAGGACAGGCCCCCCGGAGTGGCTACACCTTC
CDR3aa: CASSPGQAPRSGYTF

v_gene: TRBV4-1
j_gene: TRBJ2-3
abundance: -
d_gene: -
CDR3nt: TGCGCCAGCAGCCAAGGGACTAACACAGATACGCAGTATTTT
CDR3aa: CASSQGTNTDTQYF

v_gene: TRBV4-2
j_gene: TRBJ1-2
abundance: few
d_gene: -
CDR3nt: TGTGCCAGCAGCCAGTCTAACCCACAGGATGGCTACACCTTC
CDR3aa: CASSQSNPQDGYTF

v_gene: TRBV27
j_gene: TRBJ2-5
abundance: -
d_gene: TRBD2
CDR3nt: TGTGCCAGCAGCGGGACTAGCGGGGGGACGACCCAGTACTTC
CDR3aa: CASSGTSGGTTQYF

v_gene: TRBV5-6
j_gene: TRBJ2-7
abundance: -
d_gene: -
CDR3nt: TGTGCCAGCAGCTTGTCGTCAGGGCTCTCCTACGAGCAGTACTTC
CDR3aa: CASSLSSGLSYEQYF

v_gene: TRBV5-1
j_gene: TRBJ1-1
abundance: -
d_gene: -
CDR3nt: TGCGCCAGCAGCTTGCAGGCGAAGAACACTGAAGCTTTCTTT
CDR3aa: CASSLQAKNTEAFF

v_gene: TRBV2
j_gene: TRBJ2-7
abundance: -
d_gene: TRBD1
CDR3nt: TGTGCCAGCAGGGATGACAGGGGGGCCTACGAGCAGTACTTC
CDR3aa: CASRDDRGAYEQYF

v_gene: TRBV11-2
j_gene: TRBJ2-5
abundance: -
d_gene: -
CDR3nt: TGTGCCAGCAGCTTCCTACCGGGAGAGACCCAGTACTTC
CDR3aa: CASSFLPGETQYF

v_gene: TRBV14
j_gene: TRBJ2-3
abundance: -
d_gene: TRBD1
CDR3nt: TGTGCCAGCAGCCACCACAGGGGCAGTGGAACAGATACGCAGTATTTT
CDR3aa: CASSHHRGSGTDTQYF

v_gene: TRBV9
j_gene: TRBJ1-5
abundance: -
d_gene: TRBD1
CDR3nt: TGTGCCAGCAGTACAGGGGGAGCACCTTATAGCAATCAGCCCCAGCATTTT
CDR3aa: CASSTGGAPYSNQPQHF

v_gene: TRBV19
j_gene: TRBJ1-2
abundance: -
d_gene: TRBD1
CDR3nt: TGTGCCAGTAGTGGTAACAGGGGGCGCTGGAGCTATGGCTACACCTTC
CDR3aa: CASSGNRGRWSYGYTF

v_gene: TRBV28
j_gene: TRBJ2-1
abundance: -
d_gene: -
CDR3nt: TGTGCCAGCAGGCTCGGTAGGGGTTACAATGAGCAGTTCTTC
CDR3aa: CASRLGRGYNEQFF

v_gene: TRBV15
j_gene: TRBJ2-7
abundance: -
d_gene: TRBD1
CDR3nt: TGTGCCACCAGCAGAGATCCCAACAGGGGCGCCTACGAGCAGTACTTC
CDR3aa: CATSRDPNRGAYEQYF

v_gene: TRBV5-1
j_gene: TRBJ1-6
abundance: -
d_gene: -
CDR3nt: TGCGCCAGCAGCATGGGACTGCTACTCAATTCACCCCTCCACTTT
CDR3aa: CASSMGLLLNSPLHF

v_gene: TRBV4-1
j_gene: TRBJ1-5
abundance: -
d_gene: -
CDR3nt: TGCGCCAGCAGCCAGCCAGGGTTTCGCAATCAGCCCCAGCATTTT
CDR3aa: CASSQPGFRNQPQHF

v_gene: TRBV7-3
j_gene: TRBJ1-6
abundance: -
d_gene: -
CDR3nt: TGTGCCAGCAGCTTAACGGGGGGGCATTATAATTCACCCCTCCACTTT
CDR3aa: CASSLTGGHYNSPLHF

v_gene: TRBV7-9
j_gene: TRBJ2-5
abundance: -
d_gene: -
CDR3nt: TGTGCCAGCAGCCGGGCTACCGGGGGAGAGACCCAGTACTTC
CDR3aa: CASSRATGGETQYF

v_gene: TRBV19
j_gene: TRBJ1-5
abundance: -
d_gene: -
CDR3nt: TGTGCCAGTAGTAGAAAGATGGGCCAGGGCAATCAGCCCCAGCATTTT
CDR3aa: CASSRKMGQGNQPQHF

v_gene: TRBV9
j_gene: TRBJ1-2
abundance: -
d_gene: -
CDR3nt: TGTGCCAGCAGCGCCGACAGGCTCAAAAGGAACTATGGCTACACCTTC
CDR3aa: CASSADRLKRNYGYTF

v_gene: TRBV5-1
j_gene: TRBJ2-7
abundance: -
d_gene: TRBD1
CDR3nt: TGCGCCAGCAGCTTGGGGGGGACAGGGTACGAGCAGTACTTC
CDR3aa: CASSLGGTGYEQYF

v_gene: TRBV30
j_gene: TRBJ2-7
abundance: -
d_gene: TRBD2
CDR3nt: TGTGCCTGGACTAGCGGGGCCTACGAGCAGTACTTC
CDR3aa: CAWTSGAYEQYF

v_gene: TRBV2
j_gene: TRBJ1-1
abundance: -
d_gene: -
CDR3nt: TGTGCCAGCAGGGGGTCGACTAGAACAATCACTGAAGCTTTCTTT
CDR3aa: CASRGSTRTITEAFF

v_gene: TRBV27
j_gene: TRBJ1-2
abundance: -
d_gene: -
CDR3nt: TGTGCCAGCAGTTTATCCAGGGAGGGATACTATGGCTACACCTTC
CDR3aa: CASSLSREGYYGYTF

v_gene: TRBV5-4
j_gene: TRBJ1-3
abundance: -
d_gene: TRBD1
CDR3nt: TGTGCCAGCAGCTTGGAGACAGGGCCTGGAAACACCATATATTTT
CDR3aa: CASSLETGPGNTIYF

v_gene: TRBV5-1
j_gene: TRBJ2-1
abundance: -
d_gene: -
CDR3nt: TGCGCCAGCGGGAGCTCCTACAATGAGCAGTTCTTC
CDR3aa: CASGSSYNEQFF

v_gene: TRBV21-1
j_gene: TRBJ2-3
abundance: -
d_gene: -
CDR3nt: TGTGCCAGCAGCAAACGGAGCCCCGCCCACACAGATACGCAGTATTTT
CDR3aa: CASSKRSPAHTDTQYF

v_gene: TRBV30
j_gene: TRBJ1-1
abundance: -
d_gene: -
CDR3nt: TGTGCCTGGTCCCAGCGCAGCCTGAACACTGAAGCTTTCTTT
CDR3aa: CAWSQRSLNTEAFF

v_gene: TRBV28
j_gene: TRBJ1-4
abundance: once
d_gene: -
CDR3nt: TGTGCCAGCAGAATAGGGGTTCCTGAGAAACTGTTTTTT
CDR3aa: CASRIGVPEKLFF

v_gene: TRBV30
j_gene: TRBJ2-2
abundance: once
d_gene: -
CDR3nt: TGTGCCTGGAGCGTAGACACCGGGGAGCTGTTTTTT
CDR3aa: CAWSVDTGELFF

v_gene: TRBV5-8
j_gene: TRBJ1-1
abundance: -
d_gene: TRBD1
CDR3nt: TGTGCCAGCGTCCCGGGACAGGGTTACAACACTGAAGCTTTTTTT
CDR3aa: CASVPGQGYNTEAFF

v_gene: TRBV2
j_gene: TRBJ1-5
abundance: -
d_gene: TRBD1
CDR3nt: TGTGCCAGCAGCGTTGGGACAGGGGGACAGCCCCAGCATTTT
CDR3aa: CASSVGTGGQPQHF

v_gene: TRBV7-2
j_gene: TRBJ2-1
abundance: -
d_gene: -
CDR3nt: TGTGCCAGCAGCTTAGGGTCAGGGGTTTCCTACAATGAGCAGTTCTTC
CDR3aa: CASSLGSGVSYNEQFF

v_gene: TRBV15
j_gene: TRBJ1-1
abundance: few
d_gene: -
CDR3nt: TGTGCCACCAGCCAAAACACTGAAGCTTTCTTT
CDR3aa: CATSQNTEAFF

v_gene: TRBV5-1
j_gene: TRBJ2-7
abundance: few
d_gene: TRBD1
CDR3nt: TGCGCCAGCTCCAGGGGTGGGGAAGGGGGCCCCGAGCAGTACTTC
CDR3aa: CASSRGGEGGPEQYF

v_gene: TRBV7-3
j_gene: TRBJ2-3
abundance: few
d_gene: -
CDR3nt: TGTGCCAGCAGCTCGCAGGGGACACCGCGAGATACGCAGTATTTT
CDR3aa: CASSSQGTPRDTQYF

v_gene: TRBV2
j_gene: TRBJ1-3
abundance: many
d_gene: -
CDR3nt: TGTGCCAGCCGACTACACTCTGGAAACACCATATATTTT
CDR3aa: CASRLHSGNTIYF

v_gene: TRBV10-1
j_gene: TRBJ2-3
abundance: -
d_gene: -
CDR3nt: TGCGCCAGCAGTGTCCAGACTAGTCAAGATACGCAGTATTTT
CDR3aa: CASSVQTSQDTQYF

v_gene: TRBV19
j_gene: TRBJ1-5
abundance: -
d_gene: -
CDR3nt: TGTGCCACGGGGGGGAGAGGGAGCAATCAGCCCCAGCATTTT
CDR3aa: CATGGRGSNQPQHF

v_gene: TRBV28
j_gene: TRBJ1-6
abundance: -
d_gene: -
CDR3nt: TGTGCCAGCATCGGAGGGGTCTATAATTCACCCCTCCACTTT
CDR3aa: CASIGGVYNSPLHF

v_gene: TRBV19
j_gene: TRBJ1-4
abundance: -
d_gene: -
CDR3nt: TGTGCCACCACCGACGGACAAGCCCTTGAAAAACTGTTTTTT
CDR3aa: CATTDGQALEKLFF

v_gene: TRBV6-6
j_gene: TRBJ2-5
abundance: -
d_gene: -
CDR3nt: TGTGCCAGCAGTTCCCTGACTATTAAAGAGACCCAGTACTTC
CDR3aa: CASSSLTIKETQYF

v_gene: TRBV5-4
j_gene: TRBJ1-1
abundance: -
d_gene: -
CDR3nt: TGTGCCAGCAGCCCCCTCCAGGGGTTCACTGAAGCTTTCTTT
CDR3aa: CASSPLQGFTEAFF

v_gene: TRBV6-6
j_gene: TRBJ1-1
abundance: -
d_gene: -
CDR3nt: TGTGCCAGCAGTCGGATGGGCACAGGCAAGACTGAAGCTTTCTTT
CDR3aa: CASSRMGTGKTEAFF

v_gene: TRBV19
j_gene: TRBJ1-1
abundance: -
d_gene: -
CDR3nt: TGTGCCAGTAACCTGGGAGGGGCACGAGCTTTCTTT
CDR3aa: CASNLGGARAFF

v_gene: TRBV27
j_gene: TRBJ1-6
abundance: -
d_gene: -
CDR3nt: TGTGCCAGCAGTTTAAGTGGACAGTATAATTCACCCCTCCACTTT
CDR3aa: CASSLSGQYNSPLHF

v_gene: TRBV7-9
j_gene: TRBJ2-1
abundance: -
d_gene: -
CDR3nt: TGTGCCAGCAGCCCTACAGGGATCTCCTACAATGAGCAGTTCTTC
CDR3aa: CASSPTGISYNEQFF

v_gene: TRBV15
j_gene: TRBJ2-3
abundance: -
d_gene: -
CDR3nt: TGTGCCACCAGCAGAGAACGGGAATCGCAGTATTTT
CDR3aa: CATSRERESQYF

v_gene: TRBV5-5
j_gene: TRBJ2-5
abundance: -
d_gene: -
CDR3nt: TGTGCCAGCAGCTTGGCGGTGGGCTTCGGAGAGACCCAGTACTTC
CDR3aa: CASSLAVGFGETQYF

v_gene: TRBV11-2
j_gene: TRBJ2-1
abundance: -
d_gene: TRBD2
CDR3nt: TGTGCCAGCAGCTTAGTAGGTAGCGGGGTCGGCTCCTACAATGAGCAGTTCTTC
CDR3aa: CASSLVGSGVGSYNEQFF

v_gene: TRBV4-1
j_gene: TRBJ1-3
abundance: -
d_gene: -
CDR3nt: TGCGCCAGCAGCCCCGGGACTTCTGGAAACACCATATATTTT
CDR3aa: CASSPGTSGNTIYF

v_gene: TRBV18
j_gene: TRBJ2-3
abundance: -
d_gene: -
CDR3nt: TGTGCCAGCTCACCAAGAATGGGGACTGTCACAGATACGCAGTATTTT
CDR3aa: CASSPRMGTVTDTQYF

v_gene: TRBV7-8
j_gene: TRBJ1-5
abundance: -
d_gene: -
CDR3nt: TGTGCCAGCAGCCGAGCCAGACAGAACAATCAGCCCCAGCATTTT
CDR3aa: CASSRARQNNQPQHF